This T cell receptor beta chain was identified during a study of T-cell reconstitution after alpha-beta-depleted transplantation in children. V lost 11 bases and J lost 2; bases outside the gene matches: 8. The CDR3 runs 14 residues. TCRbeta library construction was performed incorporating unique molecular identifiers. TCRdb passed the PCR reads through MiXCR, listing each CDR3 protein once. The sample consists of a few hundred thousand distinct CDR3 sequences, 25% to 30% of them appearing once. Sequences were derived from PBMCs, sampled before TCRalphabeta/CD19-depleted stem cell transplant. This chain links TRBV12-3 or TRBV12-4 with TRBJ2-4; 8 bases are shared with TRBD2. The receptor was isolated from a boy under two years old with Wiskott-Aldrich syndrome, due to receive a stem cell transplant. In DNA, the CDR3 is TGTGCCTCCTCCACGGGGGGGACCAAAAACATTCAGTACTTC. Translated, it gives CASSTGGTKNIQYF.